This T cell receptor (beta chain) is drawn from a study of T cells after yellow fever vaccination. MiXCR was run by TCRdb on the 5' RACE reads, yielding one entry per CDR3 protein. The table has around 350,000 distinct CDR3 sequences, 6.2% seen once. Trimming stripped 3 bases from V and 0 bases from J, with 9 bases between. This CDR3 region has 15 residues. This sequence joins TRBV12-3 or TRBV12-4 and TRBJ1-5; D ambiguous. This TCR was sampled from a man younger than 40 who received the YFV17D yellow fever vaccine. This specimen consisted of PBMCs, obtained 5 days after the yellow fever booster vaccination. The CDR3 here is CASSFRENSNQPQHF. CDR3 in DNA: TGTGCCAGCAGTTTTAGAGAGAATAGCAATCAGCCCCAGCATTTT.